These 17 T cell receptor beta chains came from one sample sequenced in a study of CD8+ T cells in alopecia areata. Sorting of pooled cutaneous lymph node cells used CD4, CD8alpha, NKG2D, NKG2ACE and other markers. cDNA prepared by RNA extraction and subsequent reverse transcription served as the template for sequencing. Clones were sequenced by immunoSEQ multiplex PCR, and TCRdb holds only the in-frame ones, with some missing. The data show about 270,000 clones, with none appearing a single time. Sequencing was performed on CD4+ T cells sorted from a lymph node. These receptors all come from a C3H/HeJ mouse with alopecia areata. For the strain, the MHC haplotype given is H2-k.

This clone was found a few times. Gene names are mouse gene names. The read terminates 4 residues before the CDR3 end, so the remaining end is supplied by the germline J gene. This sequence joins TRBV15 and TRBJ1-2; 8 bases agree with TRBD1. The CDR3 contains 12 residues. Per germline, CDR1 SGHND and CDR2 FRSKSL. J lost 2 bases, V lost 9 bases, and 2 bases had no gene match. CDR3 in amino acids: CARAGGNSDYTF. The sequenced CDR3 bases are TGTGCCAGGGCAGGGGGCAACTCC.

This clone came up a few times. Here the gene names and germline are mouse. The read ends 4 residues before the CDR3 terminus; that terminus is restored from the germline J gene. This chain connects TRBV1 to TRBJ1-1, with D possibly being TRBD1 (6 bases). The germline gives CDR1 NSQYPW, CDR2 LRSPGD (reference sequence). CDR3 length: 15 amino acids. V was shortened by 0 bases and J by 3 bases, with 11 bases between the two germline ends. Partial CDR3 DNA: TGCACCTGCAGTGCAGATTACGCAGGGGACACA. Protein product: CTCSADYAGDT. The complete CDR3 sequence is CTCSADYAGDTEVFF. The whole variable domain, remainder taken from reference TRBV1 and TRBJ1-1, is VTLLEQNPRWRLVPRGQAVNLRCILKNSQYPWMSWYQQDLQKQLQWLFTLRSPGDKEVKSLPGADYLATRVTDTELRLQVANMSQGRTLYCTCSADYAGDTEVFFGKGTRLTVV.

This clone showed up many times. Gene and germline names: mouse. The read stops 4 residues short of the end of the CDR3; the missing end is completed from the germline J gene. This same CDR3 is encoded by further DNA sequences in the sample. The V and J genes are TRBV31 and TRBJ1-2; D gene uncertain. V lost 3 bases and J 1 base, leaving 3 bases between the germline ends. In germline, CDR1 is GKSSPN, CDR2 SITVG. CDR3 length equals 11 residues. Incomplete CDR3 DNA: TGTGCCTGGAGCCTAAACTCC. Translating gives CAWSLNS. The whole CDR3 reads CAWSLNSDYTF.

In its sample, this clone was seen many times. The germline and genes are mouse ones. The CDR3 end falls 4 residues outside the read, so it is completed with the germline J gene. Other nucleotide sequences in the sample specify the same CDR3. The rearrangement uses TRBV1 and TRBJ2-1; TRBD1 matches at 7 bases. After removal of 5 bases from V and 3 bases from J, the junction contained 1 base not matched to a gene. The length of the CDR3 is 13 residues. Germline CDR1 NSQYPW, CDR2 LRSPGD (reference sequence). CDR3 DNA (partial): TGCACCTGCAGTCGGGACAGCTATGCT. Amino acids: CTCSRDSYA. In full, the CDR3 reads CTCSRDSYAEQFF. Filled out from reference TRBV1 and TRBJ2-1, the complete variable domain reads VTLLEQNPRWRLVPRGQAVNLRCILKNSQYPWMSWYQQDLQKQLQWLFTLRSPGDKEVKSLPGADYLATRVTDTELRLQVANMSQGRTLYCTCSRDSYAEQFFGPGTRLTVL.

This clone was seen many times. Mouse gene names apply. The read comes to an end 4 residues before the CDR3 does, leaving the germline J gene to fill in the end. This chain joins TRBV17 and TRBJ2-5; D gene unclear. This CDR3 has 13 residues. Trimming shortened V by 0 bases and J by 3 bases, and 4 bases separated the two germline ends. CDR1 is MNHDT, CDR2 YYDKIL, per germline. The CDR3 DNA, read in part, is TGTGCTAGCAGTAGAGACCTACAAGAC. This translates into CASSRDLQD. The whole CDR3 sequence reads CASSRDLQDTQYF.

A note on this clone: Mouse germline and gene names are used. The read terminates 4 residues before the CDR3 end, so the remaining end is supplied by the germline J gene. The same CDR3 can be traced to other DNA sequences in this sample. The chain combines TRBV31 with TRBJ2-2, with a possible D match to TRBD1 (5 bases). Germline CDR1 and CDR2: GKSSPN and SITVG. The CDR3 is 13 amino acids. Deletions cut 3 bases from V and 4 bases from J, with 9 bases between. CDR3 DNA (partial): TGTGCCTGGAGCCCAGGGCCCACCGGG. Translated, it gives CAWSPGPTG. The complete CDR3 sequence is CAWSPGPTGQLYF. The whole variable domain, filled in from reference TRBV31 and TRBJ2-2, reads AQTIHQWPVAEIKAVGSPLSLGCTIKGKSSPNLYWYWQATGGTLQQLFYSITVGQVESVVQLNLSASRPKDDQFILSTEKLLLSHSGFYLCAWSPGPTGQLYFGEGSKLTVL.

This clone was observed a few times. The gene names given are mouse names. From the germline J gene comes the end of the CDR3, since the read stops 4 residues before it. The genes are TRBV13-1 and TRBJ1-2; tentatively, D is TRBD1 (5 bases). V dropped 3 bases and J dropped 0 bases, with 12 bases sitting between them. Germline V gene data show CDR1 as NSHNY and CDR2 as SYGAGN. CDR3 length: 15 residues. The sequenced CDR3 bases are TGTGCCAGCAGTGCCTCGCCAGGGCCAAACTCC. Amino acid sequence: CASSASPGPNS. The full CDR3 reads CASSASPGPNSDYTF.

This clone was observed a handful of times. Mouse germline and gene names are used. The read is 4 residues too short to cover the CDR3 end, so that end is filled in from the germline J gene. The chain is built from TRBV5 and TRBJ2-7, with D perhaps matching TRBD2 (5 bases). The V gene's germline CDR1 is LGHNA and CDR2 YNLKQL (reference sequence). Trimming cost V 1 base and J 0 bases, with 7 bases left between them. This CDR3 is 14 amino acids long. The CDR3 DNA, read in part, is TGTGCCAGCAGCCAAGGCTGGGACTCCTAT. Its translation: CASSQGWDSY. The complete CDR3 protein is CASSQGWDSYEQYF.

This clone was observed a few times. The germline and genes are mouse ones. The missing CDR3 end, 4 residues past where the read stops, is filled in from the germline J gene. The rearrangement uses TRBV31 and TRBJ2-3, with D perhaps matching TRBD1 (6 bases). The V end lost 4 bases, the J end lost 1 base, and 9 bases lay between the germline ends. Germline assignment: CDR1 GKSSPN and CDR2 SITVG. CDR3 size: 13 residues. The CDR3 bases that were read are TGTGCCTGGAACCGACAGGGTGCAGAA. This translates into CAWNRQGAE. The full CDR3 is CAWNRQGAETLYF.

A few counts support this clone. Each gene name is a mouse one. Sequencing ends 4 residues short of the CDR3 end; the germline J gene provides the rest. The V gene is TRBV13-2, the J gene TRBJ2-4; 9 nucleotides align to TRBD2. With V trimmed by 5 bases and J by 0 bases, 4 bases remained unmatched. CDR3 length: 15 residues. Germline V gene sequence: CDR1 NNHNN, CDR2 SYGAGS (reference sequence). The DNA read from the CDR3 is TGTGCCAGCGGCCGGGACTGGGCTAGTCAAAAC. Amino acid sequence: CASGRDWASQN. In full, the CDR3 reads CASGRDWASQNTLYF.

In regard to this clone: A read error may explain this, as a much larger clone is one base away. Genes and germline are mouse. Other DNA sequences within the sample encode an identical CDR3. The sequenced part of the CDR3 DNA is TGTGCCAGCAGCCGGGGACAGAACACA. This translates into CASSRGQNT. The whole CDR3 is CASSRGQNTEVFF. The rearrangement uses TRBV5 and TRBJ1-1; weak D call: TRBD1 (5 bases). The sequenced fragment ends 4 residues before the CDR3 boundary, so the rest is inferred from the germline J gene. V lost 4 bases and J 0 bases, leaving 6 bases between the germline ends. The V gene's germline CDR1 is LGHNA and CDR2 YNLKQL (reference sequence). The CDR3 is 13 residues long.

This clone was counted only a few times. Each gene name is a mouse one. The read ends 3 residues before the CDR3 terminus; that terminus is restored from the germline J gene. The rearrangement links TRBV19 to TRBJ1-6, with D tentatively TRBD1 (6 bases). TRBJ1-6 is recorded as an ORF, its role being uncertain. CDR1 and CDR2 (germline): FNHDT, SITEND (reference sequence). The CDR3 loop spans 14 amino acids. Trimming took off 5 bases at V and 3 bases at J, with 9 bases between the two ends. The DNA read from the CDR3 is TGTGCCAGCAGCACGGGACACTATAATTCGCCC. Its protein is CASSTGHYNSP. The full CDR3 protein reads CASSTGHYNSPLYF.

For this clone: Mouse gene names apply. From the germline J gene comes the end of the CDR3, since the read stops 4 residues before it. This chain connects TRBV13-1 to TRBJ2-5, with a tentative D call TRBD2 (7 bases). The CDR3 runs 16 residues. From germline, CDR1 is NSHNY and CDR2 SYGAGN. V dropped 1 base and J dropped 1 base, with 13 bases sitting between them. CDR3 loop: CASSDSLWGHQDTQYF. CDR3 DNA, as far as it was read: TGTGCCAGCAGTGATAGCCTCTGGGGGCACCAAGAC.

Note on this clone: Gene names and germline refer to mouse. Sequencing ends 4 residues short of the CDR3 end; the germline J gene provides the rest. V usage is TRBV29 and J usage is TRBJ1-2, with TRBD1 identical over 10 bases. CDR3 length equals 14 residues. Germline V gene lookup returns CDR1 MSHET and CDR2 SYDVDS. The CDR3 loop reads CASSPGTGESDYTF. Partial CDR3 DNA: TGTGCTAGCAGTCCCGGGACAGGGGAGTCC.

Concerning this clone itself: Gene names denote mouse genes. The read terminates 4 residues ahead of where the CDR3 ends, so the germline J gene completes it. The chain carries TRBV19 and TRBJ2-3, with D tentatively TRBD1 (6 bases). The V gene's germline CDR1 is FNHDT and CDR2 SITEND (reference sequence). Trimming cost V 3 bases and J 0 bases, with 11 bases left between them. CDR3 size: 15 residues. The CDR3: CASSKRDTSAETLYF. The part of the CDR3 DNA that was read is TGTGCCAGCAGTAAAAGGGACACTAGTGCAGAA.

In this sample, this clone turned up a few times. Mouse gene names and germline throughout. With the read ending 4 residues before the CDR3 end, the germline J gene is used to fill in that end. The chain couples TRBV5 to TRBJ2-3; D gene unclear. The germline V gene encodes CDR1 LGHNA and CDR2 YNLKQL (reference sequence). This CDR3 has 15 residues. V was pared by 0 bases and J by 0 bases, with 7 bases between. The covered CDR3 bases are TGTGCCAGCAGCCAAGACTGGATTAGTGCAGAA. Translated: CASSQDWISAE. The whole CDR3 protein is CASSQDWISAETLYF.

As regards this clone: Any gene name here is a mouse gene name. Read sequence stops 4 residues before the CDR3 end, and the germline J gene provides the missing end. Other DNA sequences in the same sample also yield this CDR3. The chain carries TRBV5 and TRBJ2-5, with D hard to call. CDR3 length equals 12 residues. The V gene's germline CDR1 is LGHNA and CDR2 YNLKQL (reference sequence). V lost 1 base to trimming and J lost 3 bases, with 2 bases between them. The covered CDR3 bases are TGTGCCAGCAGCCAAGGGCAAGAC. It is translated as CASSQGQD. The CDR3 in full is CASSQGQDTQYF.